These T cell receptor beta chains were read from a single sample in a study of T-cell reconstitution after alpha-beta-depleted transplantation in children. MiXCR, applied by TCRdb to the PCR reads, yields one record per CDR3 protein. The data contain some 350,000 distinct CDR3 sequences, approximately 10% of them singletons. The sample was PBMCs from the stem cell graft donor, taken from the stem cell graft. These receptors all come from a human donor who donated a stem cell graft to a child with acute lymphoblastic leukemia. The CDR3 runs from the conserved cysteine through the conserved F or W. The D gene is left open where the match is weak. The listing skips clone size in some rows; elsewhere it reads once, few, many or a size class.

j_call v_call d_call clone_size cdr3_aa cdr3_nt
TRBJ1-1 TRBV20-1 - - CSAPGRQLNTEAFF TGCAGTGCTCCCGGGAGACAGTTGAACACTGAAGCTTTCTTT
TRBJ1-5 TRBV28 TRBD1 few CASSHGQGGGYGNQPQHF TGTGCCAGCAGCCATGGACAGGGCGGGGGTTATGGCAATCAGCCCCAGCATTTT
TRBJ1-1 TRBV5-1 TRBD1 - CASSSGRQGRTEAFF TGCGCCAGCAGCTCCGGACGACAGGGGAGGACTGAAGCTTTCTTT
TRBJ2-7 TRBV5-1 - - CASSLAGGADEQYF TGCGCCAGCAGCTTGGCCGGAGGGGCCGACGAGCAGTACTTC
TRBJ2-3 TRBV7-2 - few CASSSSWSPSTDTQYF TGTGCCAGCAGCTCCTCTTGGAGCCCGAGCACAGATACGCAGTATTTT
TRBJ2-7 TRBV4-2 - many CASSQDRAGPYEQYF TGTGCCAGCAGCCAAGATCGGGCGGGGCCCTACGAGCAGTACTTC
TRBJ2-1 TRBV20-1 TRBD2 - CSAGLAGNNEQFF TGCAGTGCCGGACTAGCGGGTAACAATGAGCAGTTCTTC
TRBJ2-5 TRBV5-7 - few CASSSLQGEGETQYF TGTGCCAGCAGCTCTCTACAGGGGGAGGGAGAGACCCAGTACTTC
TRBJ1-1 TRBV2 - few CASSVVGGGEAFF TGTGCCAGCAGTGTAGTAGGAGGCGGTGAAGCTTTCTTT
TRBJ1-5 TRBV6-5 - few CASSYYGSKNNQPQHF TGTGCCAGCAGTTACTATGGCAGTAAGAACAATCAGCCCCAGCATTTT
TRBJ2-1 TRBV12-3/TRBV12-4 TRBD2 - CASSLAGAGVGSEQFF TGTGCCAGCAGTTTAGCCGGGGCGGGAGTTGGGAGTGAGCAGTTCTTC